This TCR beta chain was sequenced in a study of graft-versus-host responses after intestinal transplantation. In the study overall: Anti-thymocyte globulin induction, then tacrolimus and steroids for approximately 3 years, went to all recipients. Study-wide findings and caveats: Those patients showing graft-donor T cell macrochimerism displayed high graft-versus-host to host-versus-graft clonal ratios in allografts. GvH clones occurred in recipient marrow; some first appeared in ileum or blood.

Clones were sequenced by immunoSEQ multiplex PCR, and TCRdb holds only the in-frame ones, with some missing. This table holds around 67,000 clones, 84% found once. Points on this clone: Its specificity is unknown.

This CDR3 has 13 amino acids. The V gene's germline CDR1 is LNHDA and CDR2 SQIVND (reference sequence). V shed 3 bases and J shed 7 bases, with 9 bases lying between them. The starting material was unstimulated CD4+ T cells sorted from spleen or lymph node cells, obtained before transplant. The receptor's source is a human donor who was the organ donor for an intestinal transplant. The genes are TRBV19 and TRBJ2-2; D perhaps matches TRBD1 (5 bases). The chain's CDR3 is CASSIWGGGELFF. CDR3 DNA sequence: TGTGCCAGTAGTATTTGGGGCGGCGGGGAGCTGTTTTTT. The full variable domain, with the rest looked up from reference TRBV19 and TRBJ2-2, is DGGITQSPKYLFRKEGQNVTLSCEQNLNHDAMYWYRQDPGQGLRLIYYSQIVNDFQKGDIAEGYSVSREKKESFPLTVTSAQKNPTAFYLCASSIWGGGELFFGEGSRLTVL.